The clone carrying this T cell receptor beta chain has just one count. The antigen remains undetermined. This sample stems from a study of cytomegalovirus exposure and HLA in healthy donors. Study conclusions and caveats: A later analysis reportedly identified an Asian-associated ancestry cluster as carrying fewer N-insertions than the 666-donor mean.

Germline V lookup: CDR1 SGHTS, CDR2 YDEGEE. V lost 4 bases to trimming and J lost 8 bases, with 27 bases between them. CDR3 size: 17 residues. Use of 60 Vbeta and 13 Jbeta primers characterized the PCR. The protocol was immunoSEQ multiplex PCR, while the TCRdb copy is restricted to in-frame clones and leaves out a portion. This table holds 110,000 or so clones, 69% found once. Sequenced sample: PBMCs. The genes are TRBV5-8 and TRBJ1-2; D is unresolved. This sequence originates from a woman aged 70-85 years in good health and CMV-seropositive. The CDR3, as DNA: TGTGCCAGCAGCCCGGATCCTTTGTCGGGGATGCTAGGAGGCTACACCTTC. Protein product: CASSPDPLSGMLGGYTF.